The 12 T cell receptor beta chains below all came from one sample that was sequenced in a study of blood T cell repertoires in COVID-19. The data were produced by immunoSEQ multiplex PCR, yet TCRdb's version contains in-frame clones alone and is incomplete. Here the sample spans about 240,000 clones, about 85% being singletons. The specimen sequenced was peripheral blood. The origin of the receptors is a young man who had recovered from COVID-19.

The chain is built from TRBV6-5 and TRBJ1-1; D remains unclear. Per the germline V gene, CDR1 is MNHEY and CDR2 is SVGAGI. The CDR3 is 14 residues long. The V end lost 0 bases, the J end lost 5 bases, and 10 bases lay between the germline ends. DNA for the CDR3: TGTGCCAGCAGTTACTCGACGAGCGGGACTGAAGCTTTCTTT. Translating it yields CASSYSTSGTEAFF.

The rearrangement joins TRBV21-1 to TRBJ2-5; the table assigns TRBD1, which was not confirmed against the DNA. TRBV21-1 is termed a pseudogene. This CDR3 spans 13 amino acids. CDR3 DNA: TGTGCCAGCAGCAAAGGGCCCCTCATGGCCCAGTACTTC. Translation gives CASSKGPLMAQYF.

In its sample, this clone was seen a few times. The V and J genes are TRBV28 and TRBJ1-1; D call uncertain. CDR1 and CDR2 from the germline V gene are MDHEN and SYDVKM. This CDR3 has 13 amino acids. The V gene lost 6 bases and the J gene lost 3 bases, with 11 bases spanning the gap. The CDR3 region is CASSEGSHTEAFF. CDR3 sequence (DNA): TGTGCCAGCAGCGAAGGGAGTCACACTGAAGCTTTCTTT. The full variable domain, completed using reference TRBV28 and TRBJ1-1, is DVKVTQSSRYLVKRTGEKVFLECVQDMDHENMFWYRQDPGLGLRLIYFSYDVKMKEKGDIPEGYSVSREKKERFSLILESASTNQTSMYLCASSEGSHTEAFFGQGTRLTVV.

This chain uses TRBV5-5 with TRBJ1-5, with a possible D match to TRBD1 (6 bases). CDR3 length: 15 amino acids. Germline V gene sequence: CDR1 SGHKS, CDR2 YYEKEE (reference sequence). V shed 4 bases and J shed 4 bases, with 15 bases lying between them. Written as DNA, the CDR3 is TGTGCCAGCAGCCAGGGGCCCTATCCAAATCAGCCCCAGCATTTT. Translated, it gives CASSQGPYPNQPQHF.

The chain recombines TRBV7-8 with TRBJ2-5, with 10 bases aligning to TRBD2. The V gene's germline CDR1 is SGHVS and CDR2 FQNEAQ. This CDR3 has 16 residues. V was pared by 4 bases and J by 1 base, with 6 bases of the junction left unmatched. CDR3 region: CASSSTSGVLQETQYF. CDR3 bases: TGTGCCAGCAGCTCCACTAGCGGGGTGCTCCAAGAGACCCAGTACTTC.

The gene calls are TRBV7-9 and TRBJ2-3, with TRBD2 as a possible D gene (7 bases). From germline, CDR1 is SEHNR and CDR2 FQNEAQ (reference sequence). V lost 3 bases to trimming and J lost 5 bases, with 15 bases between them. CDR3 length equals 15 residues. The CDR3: CASSFRGGAEDTQYF. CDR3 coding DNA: TGTGCCAGCAGCTTTAGAGGGGGGGCCGAAGATACGCAGTATTTT.

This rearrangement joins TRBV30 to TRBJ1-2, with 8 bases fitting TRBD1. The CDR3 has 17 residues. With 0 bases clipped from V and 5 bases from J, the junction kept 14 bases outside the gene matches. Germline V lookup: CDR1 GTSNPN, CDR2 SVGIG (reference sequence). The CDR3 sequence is CAWSVSPLNRGRYGYTF. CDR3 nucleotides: TGTGCCTGGAGTGTTTCTCCCTTAAACAGGGGGAGGTATGGCTACACCTTC. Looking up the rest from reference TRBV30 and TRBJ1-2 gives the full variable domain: SQTIHQWPATLVQPVGSPLSLECTVEGTSNPNLYWYRQAAGRGLQLLFYSVGIGQISSEVPQNLSASRPQDRQFILSSKKLLLSDSGFYLCAWSVSPLNRGRYGYTFGSGTRLTVV.

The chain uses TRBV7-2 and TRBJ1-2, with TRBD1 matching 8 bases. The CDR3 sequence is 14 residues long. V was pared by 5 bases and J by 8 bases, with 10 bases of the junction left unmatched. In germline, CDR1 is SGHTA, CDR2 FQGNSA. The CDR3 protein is CASSATGQGWGYTF. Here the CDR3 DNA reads TGTGCCAGCAGCGCCACAGGACAGGGATGGGGCTACACCTTC. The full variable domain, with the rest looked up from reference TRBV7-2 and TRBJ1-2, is GAGVSQSPSNKVTEKGKDVELRCDPISGHTALYWYRQSLGQGLEFLIYFQGNSAPDKSGLPSDRFSAERTGGSVSTLTIQRTQQEDSAVYLCASSATGQGWGYTFGSGTRLTVV.

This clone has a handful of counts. The CDR3 here is CASSRVSGELFF. DNA of the CDR3: TGTGCCAGCAGCCGGGTGTCCGGGGAGCTGTTTTTT. The chain carries TRBV12-3 or TRBV12-4 and TRBJ2-2; D is unresolved. The CDR3 consists of 12 residues. V was trimmed by 6 bases and J by 6 bases, leaving 8 bases between them.

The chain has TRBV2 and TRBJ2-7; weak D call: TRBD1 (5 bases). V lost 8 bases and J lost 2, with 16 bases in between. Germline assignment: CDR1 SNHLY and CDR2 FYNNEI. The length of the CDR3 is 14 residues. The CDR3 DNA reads TGTGCCAGCGAAGGGGCTCCAGGTCCCTACGAGCAGTACGTC. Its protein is CASEGAPGPYEQYV.

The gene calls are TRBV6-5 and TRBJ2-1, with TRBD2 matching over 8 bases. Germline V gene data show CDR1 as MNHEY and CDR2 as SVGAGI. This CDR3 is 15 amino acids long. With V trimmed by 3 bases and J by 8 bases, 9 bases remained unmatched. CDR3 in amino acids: CASSYSGGSWDEQFF. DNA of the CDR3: TGTGCCAGCAGTTATTCGGGGGGGAGTTGGGATGAGCAGTTCTTC.

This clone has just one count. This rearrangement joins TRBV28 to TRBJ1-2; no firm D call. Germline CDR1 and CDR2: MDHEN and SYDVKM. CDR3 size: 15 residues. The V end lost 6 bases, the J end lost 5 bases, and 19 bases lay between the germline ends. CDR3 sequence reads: CASSRARKETYGYTF. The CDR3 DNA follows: TGTGCCAGCAGCCGAGCCCGTAAAGAGACATATGGCTACACCTTC.